The rows below give T cell receptor beta chains drawn from one sample of a study of T cell responses to AZD1222 COVID-19 vaccine. TCRdb keeps only in-frame clones here, not all; method: immunoSEQ multiplex PCR. The sample records around 120,000 clones, about nine tenths being singletons. Source: peripheral blood, taken on day 0 of MenACWY control vaccination. The receptors here all came from an adult in good health. CDR3s include the opening cysteine and the closing phenylalanine or tryptophan. Fields, in order: CDR3 length, V gene, J gene, CDR3 protein.

length: 13
V: TRBV3-1/TRBV3-2
J: TRBJ2-7
CDR3: CASSQVESGEQYF

length: 12
V: TRBV11-2
J: TRBJ2-7
CDR3: CASSQSSYEQYF

length: 18
V: TRBV28
J: TRBJ2-7
CDR3: CASSKLPGLAEFSYEQYF

length: 15
V: TRBV5-1
J: TRBJ2-7
CDR3: CASRPSGLAGYEQYF

length: 15
V: TRBV6-5
J: TRBJ2-6
CDR3: CASSNRGVGANVLTF

length: 12
V: TRBV27
J: TRBJ2-7
CDR3: CASSPHLYEQYF

length: 20
V: TRBV10-3
J: TRBJ2-1
CDR3: CAISESTLAGALNFGNEQFF

length: 17
V: TRBV6-7
J: TRBJ1-2
CDR3: CASSYSRRQGPPYGYTF

length: 14
V: TRBV11-3
J: TRBJ1-5
CDR3: CASSLGRVNQPQHF

length: 16
V: TRBV5-4
J: TRBJ2-2
CDR3: CASSLGIRGRTGELFF

length: 15
V: TRBV7-3
J: TRBJ1-1
CDR3: CASSVGQGGSTEAFF

length: 13
V: TRBV29-1
J: TRBJ1-3
CDR3: CSTREGTGNTIYF

length: 12
V: TRBV27
J: TRBJ2-4
CDR3: CASSSTGRAQYF

length: 14
V: TRBV27
J: TRBJ1-2
CDR3: CASSLRSGNYGYTF

length: 17
V: TRBV5-1
J: TRBJ2-7
CDR3: CASSPGLRAGVSYEQYF

length: 13
V: TRBV7-6
J: TRBJ2-7
CDR3: CASSPIPGNEQYF

length: 18
V: TRBV11-2
J: TRBJ2-1
CDR3: CASSQVFTSGSGIGEQFF

length: 15
V: TRBV10-3
J: TRBJ1-5
CDR3: CAISEGANSNQPQHF

length: 16
V: TRBV7-2
J: TRBJ1-5
CDR3: CASSPLYRGENQPQHF

length: 16
V: TRBV18
J: TRBJ2-7
CDR3: CASSALPPSGPYEQYF

length: 15
V: TRBV24-1
J: TRBJ2-1
CDR3: CATSDASASYNEQFF

length: 11
V: TRBV6-5
J: TRBJ2-7
CDR3: CASSWSYEQYF

length: 13
V: TRBV2
J: TRBJ1-1
CDR3: CASSVGQKTEAFF

length: 15
V: TRBV11-2
J: TRBJ1-4
CDR3: CASRRSGTAPEKLFF

length: 15
V: TRBV5-4
J: TRBJ2-3
CDR3: CASSLELAERWAQYF

length: 13
V: TRBV27
J: TRBJ1-6
CDR3: CASSSAYNSPLHF

length: 15
V: TRBV5-6
J: TRBJ1-4
CDR3: CASSFGRDLGEKLFF

length: 15
V: TRBV5-1
J: TRBJ1-1
CDR3: CASSEGLLGNTEAFF

length: 15
V: TRBV6-1
J: TRBJ2-1
CDR3: CASSEDRSSYNEQFF

length: 17
V: TRBV4-1
J: TRBJ2-2
CDR3: CASSQEVLAGGFGELFF

length: 15
V: TRBV3-1/TRBV3-2
J: TRBJ1-2
CDR3: CASSQGSGTGYGYTF

length: 17
V: TRBV7-6
J: TRBJ1-1
CDR3: CASSPGAAGGWNTEAFF

length: 15
V: TRBV21-1
J: TRBJ1-3
CDR3: CAVGASPNSGNTIYF

length: 12
V: TRBV6-4
J: TRBJ2-1
CDR3: CASSDSGHEQFF

length: 15
V: TRBV6-5
J: TRBJ2-7
CDR3: CASSSLGTGAHEQYF

length: 11
V: TRBV19
J: TRBJ1-5
CDR3: CASSGRGSQHF

length: 15
V: TRBV27
J: TRBJ1-1
CDR3: CASSLSGTGHTEAFF

length: 16
V: TRBV7-9
J: TRBJ2-7
CDR3: CASSSQDLTRRYEQYF

length: 12
V: TRBV3-1/TRBV3-2
J: TRBJ1-2
CDR3: CASSRGEYGYTF

length: 14
V: TRBV5-4
J: TRBJ2-7
CDR3: CASSTILEAYEQYF

length: 14
V: TRBV7-3
J: TRBJ1-6
CDR3: CASSPTGVGSPLHF

length: 15
V: TRBV7-2
J: TRBJ2-2
CDR3: CASSPGQGRIGELFF

length: 13
V: TRBV9
J: TRBJ2-7
CDR3: CASSVMSGYEQYF

length: 12
V: TRBV14
J: TRBJ2-1
CDR3: CASSQWGRSQFF

length: 14
V: TRBV5-1
J: TRBJ1-1
CDR3: CASSLAGSNTEAFF

length: 14
V: TRBV15
J: TRBJ2-7
CDR3: CATSRDKRGFEQYF

length: 13
V: TRBV30
J: TRBJ1-3
CDR3: CAWTAALGNTIYF

length: 16
V: TRBV9
J: TRBJ1-2
CDR3: CASSVLQDAKAYGYTF

length: 15
V: TRBV9
J: TRBJ1-1
CDR3: CASSVGADLNTEAFF

length: 14
V: TRBV7-2
J: TRBJ2-5
CDR3: CASSFSSGGETQYF

length: 15
V: TRBV19
J: TRBJ1-6
CDR3: CASSRRQGFNSPLHF

length: 16
V: TRBV5-5
J: TRBJ2-1
CDR3: CASSLYGQSSYNEQFF

length: 14
V: TRBV19
J: TRBJ1-2
CDR3: CASSPGTELGLYTF

length: 15
V: TRBV2
J: TRBJ1-1
CDR3: CASRGGGEMNTEAFF

length: 14
V: TRBV2
J: TRBJ2-7
CDR3: CASSAGTGTYEQYF

length: 14
V: TRBV2
J: TRBJ2-7
CDR3: CASRTGQGAYEQYF

length: 15
V: TRBV19
J: TRBJ2-2
CDR3: CASSPSRQGAGELFF

length: 15
V: TRBV19
J: TRBJ2-6
CDR3: CASSARRSQANVLTF

length: 18
V: TRBV4-1
J: TRBJ2-1
CDR3: CASSQGTSDMLSYNEQFF

length: 15
V: TRBV5-1
J: TRBJ2-2
CDR3: CASSSGLASAGELFF